This is a list of T cell receptor beta chains from one sample in a study of blood T cell repertoires in COVID-19. TCRdb's copy holds only in-frame clones and misses some; the assay was immunoSEQ multiplex PCR. Of around 250,000 clones listed, 85% to 90% are singletons. Sequenced material: peripheral blood. The receptor set was obtained from a man between 60 and 75 years old with acute or convalescent COVID-19. Both conserved end residues are part of each CDR3. The D gene is left open where the match is weak. Some rows have no size entry. The others give once, few or many, or a class for an expanded clone.

CDR3 length: 14
clone size: few
J gene: TRBJ2-7
V gene: TRBV5-1
D gene: TRBD2
CDR3 protein: CASSATSGNYEQYF
CDR3 DNA: TGCGCCAGCAGCGCGACTAGCGGGAATTACGAGCAGTACTTC

CDR3 length: 14
clone size: NA
J gene: TRBJ1-1
V gene: TRBV4-2
D gene: NA
CDR3 protein: CASSRGRGNTEAFF
CDR3 DNA: TGTGCCAGCAGCCGGGGGAGGGGGAACACTGAAGCTTTCTTT

CDR3 length: 13
clone size: NA
J gene: TRBJ2-7
V gene: TRBV7-2
D gene: NA
CDR3 protein: CASSLTGPYEQYF
CDR3 DNA: TGTGCCAGCAGCTTGACAGGACCCTACGAGCAGTACTTC

CDR3 length: 13
clone size: NA
J gene: TRBJ1-2
V gene: TRBV12-3/TRBV12-4
D gene: NA
CDR3 protein: CASSLPTRFGYTF
CDR3 DNA: TGTGCCAGCAGTTTACCTACCCGGTTTGGCTACACCTTC

CDR3 length: 16
clone size: NA
J gene: TRBJ2-7
V gene: TRBV28
D gene: TRBD1
CDR3 protein: CASSLFAGGLAYEQYF
CDR3 DNA: TGTGCCAGCAGTTTATTTGCAGGGGGTCTTGCCTACGAGCAGTACTTC

CDR3 length: 15
clone size: NA
J gene: TRBJ2-5
V gene: TRBV6-5
D gene: NA
CDR3 protein: CASSYSKSGQETQYF
CDR3 DNA: TGTGCCAGCAGTTACTCGAAAAGCGGGCAAGAGACCCAGTACTTC

CDR3 length: 14
clone size: NA
J gene: TRBJ2-1
V gene: TRBV5-5
D gene: TRBD2
CDR3 protein: CASSPLAGYNEQFF
CDR3 DNA: TGTGCCAGCAGCCCACTAGCGGGGTACAATGAGCAGTTCTTC

CDR3 length: 14
clone size: NA
J gene: TRBJ1-2
V gene: TRBV15
D gene: NA
CDR3 protein: CATSRIRDSNGYTF
CDR3 DNA: TGTGCCACCAGCAGAATCCGGGACTCCAATGGCTACACCTTC

CDR3 length: 20
clone size: NA
J gene: TRBJ2-4
V gene: TRBV19
D gene: TRBD1
CDR3 protein: CASSVRNPGTGIGTKNIQYF
CDR3 DNA: TGTGCCAGTAGTGTAAGGAACCCCGGGACAGGGATCGGAACCAAAAACATTCAGTACTTC

CDR3 length: 16
clone size: NA
J gene: TRBJ1-4
V gene: TRBV3-1/TRBV3-2
D gene: NA
CDR3 protein: CASSQGLGGTNEKLFF
CDR3 DNA: TGTGCCAGCAGCCAAGGGCTAGGTGGCACTAATGAAAAACTGTTTTTT

CDR3 length: 14
clone size: NA
J gene: TRBJ2-5
V gene: TRBV19
D gene: TRBD2
CDR3 protein: CASSTSGSRKTQYF
CDR3 DNA: TGTGCCAGTAGTACTAGCGGGAGTCGGAAGACCCAGTACTTC

CDR3 length: 12
clone size: NA
J gene: TRBJ2-1
V gene: TRBV7-3
D gene: TRBD2
CDR3 protein: CASSKREEEQFF
CDR3 DNA: TGTGCCAGCAGCAAACGGGAGGAAGAGCAGTTCTTC

CDR3 length: 16
clone size: NA
J gene: TRBJ1-5
V gene: TRBV4-2
D gene: NA
CDR3 protein: CASSQDGAANNQPQHF
CDR3 DNA: TGTGCCAGCAGCCAAGATGGAGCAGCCAACAATCAGCCCCAGCATTTT

CDR3 length: 16
clone size: once
J gene: TRBJ1-2
V gene: TRBV4-3
D gene: TRBD1
CDR3 protein: CASSQVGQGAYYGYTF
CDR3 DNA: TGCGCCAGCAGCCAAGTGGGACAGGGGGCATATTATGGCTACACCTTC

CDR3 length: 13
clone size: NA
J gene: TRBJ1-5
V gene: TRBV5-4
D gene: NA
CDR3 protein: CASSLGGRQPQHF
CDR3 DNA: TGTGCCAGCAGCTTGGGCGGGAGGCAGCCCCAGCATTTT

CDR3 length: 12
clone size: NA
J gene: TRBJ2-7
V gene: TRBV21-1
D gene: NA
CDR3 protein: CASTGHSYEQYF
CDR3 DNA: TGTGCCAGTACAGGGCATTCCTACGAGCAGTACTTC

CDR3 length: 14
clone size: NA
J gene: TRBJ2-7
V gene: TRBV6-5
D gene: NA
CDR3 protein: CASAFGRGTYEQYF
CDR3 DNA: TGTGCCAGCGCTTTTGGCAGGGGAACCTACGAGCAGTACTTC

CDR3 length: 15
clone size: NA
J gene: TRBJ1-4
V gene: TRBV24-1
D gene: TRBD1
CDR3 protein: CATSDPGQGKEKLFF
CDR3 DNA: TGTGCCACCAGTGATCCGGGACAGGGGAAAGAAAAACTGTTTTTT

CDR3 length: 14
clone size: NA
J gene: TRBJ1-2
V gene: TRBV5-6
D gene: NA
CDR3 protein: CASSLRGQGGGYTF
CDR3 DNA: TGTGCCAGCAGCTTGCGTGGGCAGGGAGGTGGCTACACCTTC

CDR3 length: 13
clone size: NA
J gene: TRBJ1-1
V gene: TRBV12-5
D gene: NA
CDR3 protein: CASGLDLNTEAFF
CDR3 DNA: TGTGCTAGTGGACTTGACTTGAACACTGAAGCTTTCTTT

CDR3 length: 21
clone size: NA
J gene: TRBJ2-3
V gene: TRBV21-1
D gene: NA
CDR3 protein: CASSIVPLLAGGPLNTDTQYF
CDR3 DNA: TGTGCCAGCAGCATCGTTCCCTTACTAGCGGGAGGGCCGCTTAACACAGATACGCAGTATTTT

CDR3 length: 14
clone size: NA
J gene: TRBJ1-4
V gene: TRBV5-6
D gene: NA
CDR3 protein: CASSQGSTNEKLFF
CDR3 DNA: TGTGCCAGCAGTCAGGGATCGACTAATGAAAAACTGTTTTTT

CDR3 length: 14
clone size: NA
J gene: TRBJ1-5
V gene: TRBV28
D gene: NA
CDR3 protein: CASRGEVSNQPQHF
CDR3 DNA: TGTGCCAGCAGAGGGGAGGTTAGCAATCAGCCCCAGCATTTT

CDR3 length: 12
clone size: NA
J gene: TRBJ2-1
V gene: TRBV11-3
D gene: NA
CDR3 protein: CATQIRDNEQFF
CDR3 DNA: TGTGCCACCCAGATCCGGGACAATGAGCAGTTCTTC

CDR3 length: 15
clone size: NA
J gene: TRBJ2-1
V gene: TRBV28
D gene: TRBD1
CDR3 protein: CASRPTGYGYNEQFF
CDR3 DNA: TGTGCCAGCAGACCGACAGGGTATGGCTACAATGAGCAGTTCTTC

CDR3 length: 13
clone size: once
J gene: TRBJ1-4
V gene: TRBV2
D gene: NA
CDR3 protein: CASRGGGNEKLFF
CDR3 DNA: TGTGCCAGCAGGGGCGGGGGAAATGAAAAACTGTTTTTT

CDR3 length: 15
clone size: few
J gene: TRBJ1-6
V gene: TRBV6-4
D gene: NA
CDR3 protein: CASSDSPDSNSPLHF
CDR3 DNA: TGTGCCAGCAGTGACTCGCCGGACAGTAATTCACCCCTCCACTTT

CDR3 length: 16
clone size: NA
J gene: TRBJ2-3
V gene: TRBV3-1/TRBV3-2
D gene: TRBD2
CDR3 protein: CASSQQRGGSTDTQYF
CDR3 DNA: TGTGCCAGCAGCCAACAGCGCGGGGGTAGCACAGATACGCAGTATTTT

CDR3 length: 14
clone size: NA
J gene: TRBJ1-1
V gene: TRBV14
D gene: NA
CDR3 protein: CASSQKDRTREAFF
CDR3 DNA: TGTGCCAGCAGCCAGAAAGACAGGACCCGGGAAGCTTTCTTT

CDR3 length: 14
clone size: NA
J gene: TRBJ1-4
V gene: TRBV2
D gene: NA
CDR3 protein: CASRVDRVNEKLFF
CDR3 DNA: TGTGCCAGCAGGGTAGACAGAGTTAATGAAAAACTGTTTTTT

CDR3 length: 18
clone size: NA
J gene: TRBJ1-4
V gene: TRBV5-8
D gene: TRBD1
CDR3 protein: CASSRLAATGGLAEKLFF
CDR3 DNA: TGTGCCAGCAGTCGACTCGCAGCGACAGGGGGGCTTGCGGAAAAACTGTTTTTT

CDR3 length: 16
clone size: NA
J gene: TRBJ2-1
V gene: TRBV5-1
D gene: NA
CDR3 protein: CASSLTLGGTYNEQFF
CDR3 DNA: TGCGCCAGCAGCTTAACCCTTGGCGGCACCTACAATGAGCAGTTCTTC

CDR3 length: 13
clone size: NA
J gene: TRBJ1-5
V gene: TRBV27
D gene: NA
CDR3 protein: CASRPSEHQPQHF
CDR3 DNA: TGTGCCAGCAGGCCCAGCGAACATCAGCCCCAGCATTTT

CDR3 length: 14
clone size: NA
J gene: TRBJ1-1
V gene: TRBV7-2
D gene: TRBD1
CDR3 protein: CASRKDRVGTEAFF
CDR3 DNA: TGTGCCAGCAGGAAGGACAGGGTTGGCACTGAAGCTTTCTTT

CDR3 length: 13
clone size: NA
J gene: TRBJ2-5
V gene: TRBV7-8
D gene: NA
CDR3 protein: CASSLAGTETQYF
CDR3 DNA: TGTGCCAGCAGCTTAGCCGGTACCGAGACCCAGTACTTC

CDR3 length: 12
clone size: NA
J gene: TRBJ2-3
V gene: TRBV28
D gene: TRBD2
CDR3 protein: CAAAGATDTQYF
CDR3 DNA: TGTGCAGCAGCGGGAGCCACAGATACGCAGTATTTT

CDR3 length: 14
clone size: NA
J gene: TRBJ2-1
V gene: TRBV6-4
D gene: TRBD2
CDR3 protein: CASSVLAGGVEQFF
CDR3 DNA: TGTGCCAGCAGTGTACTAGCGGGAGGCGTTGAGCAGTTCTTC

CDR3 length: 11
clone size: NA
J gene: TRBJ2-1
V gene: TRBV19
D gene: NA
CDR3 protein: CASSLASEQFF
CDR3 DNA: TGTGCCAGTAGCCTAGCTAGTGAGCAGTTCTTC

CDR3 length: 12
clone size: NA
J gene: TRBJ2-6
V gene: TRBV21-1
D gene: NA
CDR3 protein: CASSPGANVLTF
CDR3 DNA: TGTGCCAGCAGCCCAGGGGCCAACGTCCTGACTTTC

CDR3 length: 16
clone size: NA
J gene: TRBJ1-4
V gene: TRBV5-1
D gene: TRBD1
CDR3 protein: CASSLAWDSPDEKLFF
CDR3 DNA: TGCGCCAGCAGCTTGGCCTGGGACAGTCCTGATGAAAAACTGTTTTTT

CDR3 length: 16
clone size: NA
J gene: TRBJ2-6
V gene: TRBV4-1
D gene: NA
CDR3 protein: CASRTGEGSGANVLTF
CDR3 DNA: TGCGCCAGCAGGACGGGAGAGGGCTCTGGGGCCAACGTCCTGACTTTC

CDR3 length: 15
clone size: few
J gene: TRBJ1-2
V gene: TRBV4-1
D gene: NA
CDR3 protein: CASSQTIQGTYGYTF
CDR3 DNA: TGCGCCAGCAGCCAAACGATTCAGGGTACCTATGGCTACACCTTC

CDR3 length: 13
clone size: NA
J gene: TRBJ2-2
V gene: TRBV29-1
D gene: NA
CDR3 protein: CSVGGGGGGELFF
CDR3 DNA: TGCAGCGTCGGCGGAGGGGGCGGCGGGGAGCTGTTTTTT

CDR3 length: 15
clone size: NA
J gene: TRBJ1-3
V gene: TRBV4-2
D gene: NA
CDR3 protein: CASSQGGGTGNTIYF
CDR3 DNA: TGTGCCAGCAGCCAAGGGGGAGGGACTGGAAACACCATATATTTT

CDR3 length: 14
clone size: NA
J gene: TRBJ2-7
V gene: TRBV27
D gene: TRBD2
CDR3 protein: CASSFLADTNEQYF
CDR3 DNA: TGTGCCAGCAGTTTCCTAGCGGATACTAACGAGCAGTACTTC

CDR3 length: 14
clone size: few
J gene: TRBJ1-1
V gene: TRBV5-1
D gene: NA
CDR3 protein: CASSLTNSGTEAFF
CDR3 DNA: TGCGCCAGCAGCCTAACGAACAGCGGCACTGAAGCTTTCTTT

CDR3 length: 15
clone size: NA
J gene: TRBJ2-1
V gene: TRBV5-4
D gene: NA
CDR3 protein: CASSLIRQGSNEQFF
CDR3 DNA: TGTGCCAGCAGCTTGATCCGGCAGGGAAGCAATGAGCAGTTCTTC

CDR3 length: 14
clone size: NA
J gene: TRBJ1-1
V gene: TRBV5-1
D gene: NA
CDR3 protein: CASTPGEVGTEAFF
CDR3 DNA: TGCGCCAGCACACCGGGGGAGGTAGGCACTGAAGCTTTCTTT

CDR3 length: 14
clone size: NA
J gene: TRBJ2-1
V gene: TRBV25-1
D gene: TRBD1
CDR3 protein: CASSARQGRDEQFF
CDR3 DNA: TGTGCCAGCAGTGCTCGACAGGGGCGGGATGAGCAGTTCTTC

CDR3 length: 15
clone size: NA
J gene: TRBJ2-7
V gene: TRBV25-1
D gene: NA
CDR3 protein: CASSDRRTPPYEQYF
CDR3 DNA: TGTGCCAGCAGTGATCGCAGGACTCCTCCCTACGAGCAGTACTTC

CDR3 length: 12
clone size: NA
J gene: TRBJ2-7
V gene: TRBV5-8
D gene: NA
CDR3 protein: CASSLEGDEQYF
CDR3 DNA: TGTGCCAGCAGCTTGGAAGGGGACGAGCAGTACTTC

CDR3 length: 15
clone size: NA
J gene: TRBJ1-5
V gene: TRBV19
D gene: TRBD1
CDR3 protein: CASSAGQGRNQPQHF
CDR3 DNA: TGTGCCAGTAGTGCCGGACAGGGGAGAAATCAGCCCCAGCATTTT

CDR3 length: 13
clone size: NA
J gene: TRBJ2-7
V gene: TRBV6-5
D gene: NA
CDR3 protein: CASSYNSRREQYF
CDR3 DNA: TGTGCCAGCAGTTATAACAGCCGGAGGGAGCAGTACTTC